These 31 T cell receptor beta chains were sequenced from one sample in a study of blood T cell repertoires in COVID-19. Generated by immunoSEQ multiplex PCR, the TCRdb table keeps only in-frame clones and is missing some. The table lists just over 650,000 clones, 90% of them singletons, with roughly 0.26% in the top ten. The sequencing input was peripheral blood. These receptors came from a young woman with acute or convalescent COVID-19.

This clone was found once. This chain links TRBV3-1 (or the pseudogene TRBV3-2) with TRBJ2-7, with 9 bases aligning to TRBD2. The CDR3 is 12 amino acids. The trim removed 2 bases at V and 7 bases at J, leaving 0 bases unmatched. Per the germline V gene, CDR1 is LGHDT and CDR2 is YNNKEL (reference sequence). The DNA of the CDR3 is TGTGCCAGCAGCCAAACTAGCGGGGAGCAGTACTTC. Amino acids: CASSQTSGEQYF.

The V gene is TRBV27, the J gene TRBJ1-4; possible D gene TRBD1, 6 bases. Between the trimmed V and J ends, which lost 2 bases and 1 base, there was a span of 8 bases. Germline V lookup: CDR1 MNHEY, CDR2 SMNVEV (reference sequence). The CDR3 loop spans 15 amino acids. CDR3 nucleotide sequence: TGTGCCAGCAGTTTAAGACAGGAAACTAATGAAAAACTGTTTTTT. Residues: CASSLRQETNEKLFF. Full variable domain (rest looked up from reference TRBV27 and TRBJ1-4): EAQVTQNPRYLITVTGKKLTVTCSQNMNHEYMSWYRQDPGLGLRQIYYSMNVEVTDKGDVPEGYKVSRKEKRNFPLILESPSPNQTSLYFCASSLRQETNEKLFFGSGTQLSVL.

The rearrangement joins TRBV25-1 to TRBJ2-7; TRBD1 matches at 10 bases. This CDR3 spans 14 amino acids. V dropped 6 bases and J dropped 6; count of bases not matched to a gene: 8. CDR1 and CDR2 from the germline V gene are MGHDK and SYGVNS. The CDR3 DNA reads as TGTGCCAGCAGGGAAGGTCGGGACAGGGGCGAGCAGTACTTC. This sequence encodes CASREGRDRGEQYF.

This rearrangement joins TRBV19 to TRBJ1-1; a weak D match, TRBD1 (6 bases). V was clipped by 6 bases and J by 4 bases, with 12 bases between them. The CDR3 is 13 amino acids. Germline V gene data show CDR1 as LNHDA and CDR2 as SQIVND (reference sequence). CDR3 sequence (DNA): TGTGCCAGTAGGCACAGGGATGGCACTGAAGCTTTCTTT. Translating it yields CASRHRDGTEAFF. The full variable domain, in which reference TRBV19 and TRBJ1-1 provide the parts outside the CDR3, is DGGITQSPKYLFRKEGQNVTLSCEQNLNHDAMYWYRQDPGQGLRLIYYSQIVNDFQKGDIAEGYSVSREKKESFPLTVTSAQKNPTAFYLCASRHRDGTEAFFGQGTRLTVV.

The chain has TRBV5-1 and TRBJ2-7, with 8 bases aligning to TRBD1. From germline, CDR1 is SGHRS and CDR2 YFSETQ. This CDR3 comprises 14 residues. After removal of 2 bases from V and 4 bases from J, the junction contained 5 bases not matched to a gene. In DNA, the CDR3 is TGCGCCAGCAGCTTCCAGGGGGCGTTATACGAGCAGTACTTC. As protein: CASSFQGALYEQYF.

The genes are TRBV27 and TRBJ1-1, with a possible D match to TRBD1 (5 bases). Germline V CDR1 and CDR2: MNHEY, SMNVEV (reference sequence). V dropped 5 bases and J dropped 0 bases, with 22 bases sitting between them. This CDR3 region has 18 residues. The CDR3 reads CASSPQVGGRNVNTEAFF. The DNA for the CDR3 is TGTGCCAGCAGTCCTCAGGTGGGGGGAAGAAACGTGAACACTGAAGCTTTCTTT.

This chain connects TRBV3-1 (or the pseudogene TRBV3-2) to TRBJ2-5; D remains ambiguous. The germline V gene has CDR1 LGHDT and CDR2 YNNKEL (reference sequence). Trimming stripped 6 bases from V and 6 bases from J, with 20 bases between. The CDR3 is 15 residues long. CDR3 sequence reads: CASSREPTQPKTQYF. In DNA, the CDR3 is TGTGCCAGCAGTCGCGAGCCCACCCAACCAAAGACCCAGTACTTC.

This chain links TRBV7-2 with TRBJ2-3; TRBD2 matches at 7 bases. Germline CDR1 SGHTA, CDR2 FQGNSA. With V trimmed by 3 bases and J by 8 bases, 8 bases remained unmatched. The CDR3 is 14 residues long. CDR3 in amino acids: CASSFGGTPFTQYF. CDR3 in DNA: TGTGCCAGCAGCTTCGGGGGGACCCCTTTTACGCAGTATTTT.

The chain couples TRBV7-6 to TRBJ1-1; 9 bases are shared with TRBD1. Losses at the gene ends were 2 bases for V and 1 base for J; bases not matched to a gene: 8. The germline V gene encodes CDR1 SGHVS and CDR2 FNYEAQ. The CDR3 runs 17 residues. Written as DNA, the CDR3 is TGTGCCAGCAGCTTAAGGCCCTCGGGACAGGGGAACACTGAAGCTTTCTTT. Encoded protein: CASSLRPSGQGNTEAFF.

The J gene is TRBJ1-4, the V gene TRBV6-5; D is perhaps TRBD1 (6 bases). Germline CDR1 and CDR2: MNHEY and SVGAGI. V lost 2 bases to trimming and J lost 8 bases, with 15 bases between them. There are 15 residues in the CDR3. The CDR3 DNA is TGTGCCAGCAGTTACGGATCAGGGGTAGGGGAAAAACTGTTTTTT. Translated: CASSYGSGVGEKLFF.

This clone has only a few counts. Distinct nucleotide sequences in the sample also encode this CDR3. The chain combines TRBV3-1 (or the pseudogene TRBV3-2) with TRBJ2-7; 10 positions agree with TRBD1. Germline V gene sequence: CDR1 LGHDT, CDR2 YNNKEL (reference sequence). The CDR3 runs to 14 residues. With 1 base clipped from V and 3 bases from J, the junction kept 0 bases outside the gene matches. The CDR3 loop is CASSQGTGGYEQYF. CDR3 nucleotides: TGTGCCAGCAGCCAAGGGACAGGGGGCTACGAGCAGTACTTC.

The chain uses TRBV13 and TRBJ1-4; D is perhaps TRBD1 (5 bases). CDR1 and CDR2 from the germline V gene are PRHDT and FYEKMQ (reference sequence). The CDR3 consists of 13 residues. With 6 bases removed from V and 6 bases from J, the gap between germline ends came to 11 bases. CDR3 DNA: TGTGCCAGCAGTCTAGGGGAGGATGAAAAACTGTTTTTT. Residues: CASSLGEDEKLFF.

The chain recombines TRBV6-2 or TRBV6-3 with TRBJ2-3; TRBD2 is a possible D gene (5 bases). There are 14 residues in the CDR3. The germline V and J ends were trimmed by 5 bases and 1 base, with 10 bases remaining between them. Germline CDR1 MNHEY, CDR2 SVGEGT. In DNA form, the CDR3 reads TGTGCCAGCAGTCAGCTAGCCCGCACAGATACGCAGTATTTT. This encodes CASSQLARTDTQYF.

The chain uses TRBV7-9 and TRBJ2-7; a possible D gene is TRBD2 (5 bases). Germline CDR1 reads SEHNR; CDR2 reads FQNEAQ (reference sequence). CDR3 length: 11 residues. Trimming cost V 3 bases and J 7 bases, with 7 bases left between them. CDR3 sequence (DNA): TGTGCCAGCAGCTTCGGGGAGGAGCAGTACTTC. Translated, it gives CASSFGEEQYF. Full variable domain (outside the CDR3, taken from reference TRBV7-9 and TRBJ2-7): DTGVSQNPRHKITKRGQNVTFRCDPISEHNRLYWYRQTLGQGPEFLTYFQNEAQLEKSRLLSDRFSAERPKGSFSTLEIQRTEQGDSAMYLCASSFGEEQYFGPGTRLTVT.

On this clone: Other DNA sequences in this sample translate to the same CDR3. J is TRBJ2-7 and V is TRBV5-1; 10 nucleotides agree with TRBD1. Germline CDR1 SGHRS, CDR2 YFSETQ. After removal of 4 bases from V and 2 bases from J, the junction contained 3 bases not matched to a gene. The CDR3 extends over 14 amino acids. Written as DNA, the CDR3 is TGCGCCAGCAGCCTGGGACAGGGGCCCTACGAGCAGTACTTC. Amino acids: CASSLGQGPYEQYF.

This clone was counted once. V and J are TRBV4-1 and TRBJ2-2; D remains unclear. The germline V gene encodes CDR1 MGHRA and CDR2 YSYEKL. The germline V and J ends were trimmed by 4 bases and 5 bases, with 17 bases remaining between them. This CDR3 spans 16 amino acids. CDR3 sequence: CASSPTELTGTGELFF. In DNA, the CDR3 is TGCGCCAGCAGCCCAACCGAATTAACGGGTACCGGGGAGCTGTTTTTT.

The V gene is TRBV9, the J gene TRBJ1-2; TRBD1 agrees at 8 bases. CDR1 SGDLS and CDR2 YYNGEE come from the germline V gene. The CDR3 contains 18 residues. V lost 0 bases, J lost 3 bases, and 13 bases stayed unmatched. The chain's CDR3 is CASSVEFPRQGWYYGYTF. In DNA form, the CDR3 reads TGTGCCAGCAGCGTAGAGTTTCCCAGACAGGGGTGGTACTATGGCTACACCTTC.

Points on this clone: An end of the junction differs from the germline gene, which may be a read error. V usage is TRBV12-3 or TRBV12-4 and J usage is TRBJ2-7; the D gene is possibly TRBD1 (5 bases). CDR3 length: 11 amino acids. CDR3 protein: CASSLALLGEF. CDR3 bases: TGTGCCAGCAGTTTAGCGCTTTTAGGGGAATTC.

This clone was seen more than once but under ten times. The CDR3 sequence: CSASEESSSYEQYF. CDR3 nucleotides: TGCAGTGCTAGTGAGGAGTCGAGCTCCTACGAGCAGTACTTC. The V and J genes are TRBV20-1 and TRBJ2-7; no clear D gene. The V end lost 3 bases, the J end lost 0 bases, and 12 bases lay between the germline ends. CDR3 length: 14 amino acids. In germline, CDR1 is DFQATT, CDR2 SNEGSKA (reference sequence).

The chain links TRBV15 to TRBJ2-5, with D hard to call. V gave up 0 bases and J gave up 4 bases, with 3 bases separating them. CDR3 size: 12 residues. CDR1 LNHNV and CDR2 YYDKDF come from the germline V gene (reference sequence). The CDR3 DNA follows: TGTGCCACCAGCAGAGATATAGAGACCCAGTACTTC. This codes for CATSRDIETQYF.

The chain couples TRBV5-1 to TRBJ2-1, with 7 bases matching TRBD2. The V and J ends lost 4 bases and 8 bases, in that order; junction bases with no gene match: 6. The length of the CDR3 is 13 residues. The germline V gene has CDR1 SGHRS and CDR2 YFSETQ. CDR3 amino acids: CASSVGTTDEQFF. CDR3 nucleotides: TGCGCCAGCAGCGTGGGGACTACCGATGAGCAGTTCTTC.

Remarks on this clone: Within the sample, other DNA sequences also encode this same CDR3. This rearrangement joins TRBV6-5 to TRBJ2-3; D possibly corresponds to TRBD1 (5 bases). CDR3 length: 12 residues. The V and J ends lost 5 bases and 5 bases respectively, with 8 bases between them. Looked up from germline, CDR1 is MNHEY and CDR2 is SVGAGI. The CDR3 protein is CASSRGEDTQYF. CDR3 DNA: TGTGCCAGCAGTAGGGGCGAAGATACGCAGTATTTT.

V usage is TRBV27 and J usage is TRBJ2-3; the match to TRBD1 covers 8 bases. The length of the CDR3 is 16 residues. Losses at the gene ends were 6 bases for V and 2 bases for J; bases not matched to a gene: 10. Germline V gives CDR1 MNHEY, CDR2 SMNVEV (reference sequence). The CDR3 DNA reads TGTGCCAGCAGCTCATTCGACAGGGGATACACAGATACGCAGTATTTT. Translation: CASSSFDRGYTDTQYF.

This clone was observed once. The V call is TRBV5-5, the J call TRBJ1-6, with D possibly TRBD1 on 6 matching bases. V lost 3 bases and J lost 8, with 18 bases in between. This CDR3 contains 16 residues. The germline gives CDR1 SGHKS, CDR2 YYEKEE (reference sequence). Here the CDR3 DNA reads TGTGCCAGCAGCTACACAGGGTCCAGGAGTTATTCACCCCTCCACTTT. As protein: CASSYTGSRSYSPLHF.

The chain recombines TRBV5-6 with TRBJ2-1; 11 positions match TRBD2. This CDR3 is 15 amino acids long. V was clipped by 4 bases and J by 7 bases; unmatched bases: 7. CDR1 is SGHDT and CDR2 is YYEEEE in the germline V gene. For the CDR3, the DNA is TGTGCCAGCAGCCCCGGGACTAGCGGCAAGAATGAGCAGTTCTTC. Translated: CASSPGTSGKNEQFF. Full variable domain (missing parts from reference TRBV5-6 and TRBJ2-1): DAGVTQSPTHLIKTRGQQVTLRCSPKSGHDTVSWYQQALGQGPQFIFQYYEEEERQRGNFPDRFSGHQFPNYSSELNVNALLLGDSALYLCASSPGTSGKNEQFFGPGTRLTVL.

Note on this clone: This sample also contains other DNA sequences that code for the same CDR3. The gene calls are TRBV5-1 and TRBJ1-1; D remains ambiguous. The germline CDR1 and CDR2 sequences are SGHRS and YFSETQ. CDR3 length equals 13 residues. Trimming took 0 bases from V and 1 from J, leaving 4 bases between them. The CDR3 region is CASSLGENTEAFF. CDR3 DNA: TGCGCCAGCAGCTTGGGAGAGAACACTGAAGCTTTCTTT.

This clone has only a few counts. J is TRBJ2-1 and V is TRBV5-6; TRBD1 matches at 9 bases. J lost 6 bases, V lost 3 bases, and 10 bases had no gene match. The CDR3 length is 16 residues. Germline V gives CDR1 SGHDT, CDR2 YYEEEE. CDR3 sequence reads: CASSSLRDRAPNEQFF. The DNA for the CDR3 is TGTGCCAGCAGCTCCCTCCGGGACAGGGCCCCCAATGAGCAGTTCTTC.

This clone occurred once. The chain is built from TRBV12-3 or TRBV12-4 and TRBJ1-3; D gene uncertain. CDR3 length equals 13 residues. Between the trimmed V and J ends, which lost 7 bases and 0 bases, there was a span of 7 bases. The CDR3 is CASNPVSGNTIYF. For the CDR3, the DNA is TGTGCCAGCAACCCAGTCTCTGGAAACACCATATATTTT.

The chain employs TRBV19 and TRBJ1-2; no clear D gene. Trimming left V 3 bases short and J 8 bases short, with 16 bases between. The germline V gene has CDR1 LNHDA and CDR2 SQIVND (reference sequence). CDR3 length: 14 amino acids. The CDR3 reads CASSIPGGPQGYTF. CDR3 in DNA: TGTGCCAGTAGTATCCCCGGAGGCCCACAGGGCTACACCTTC.

V usage is TRBV5-1 and J usage is TRBJ2-3, with 14 bases identical to TRBD2. CDR3 size: 17 residues. Germline lookup yields CDR1 SGHRS and CDR2 YFSETQ. J lost 0 bases, V lost 4 bases, and 4 bases had no gene match. CDR3 protein: CASSKGLAGVSTDTQYF. CDR3 DNA: TGCGCCAGCAGCAAGGGACTAGCGGGGGTTAGCACAGATACGCAGTATTTT.

J is TRBJ2-3 and V is TRBV30; possible D gene TRBD2, 5 bases. V gave up 3 bases and J gave up 0 bases, with 13 bases separating them. The CDR3 contains 15 residues. CDR1 and CDR2 from the germline V gene are GTSNPN and SVGIG (reference sequence). The CDR3: CAWREVGGSTDTQYF. The CDR3 DNA reads TGTGCCTGGAGAGAAGTCGGCGGGAGCACAGATACGCAGTATTTT.